These 4 T cell receptor beta chains share one sample of origin, sequenced in a study of blood T cell repertoires in COVID-19. Generated by immunoSEQ multiplex PCR, the TCRdb table keeps only in-frame clones and is missing some. Among some 180,000 clones, about 80% were seen once, and the ten largest hold around 8.9%. Sequencing was carried out using peripheral blood. The receptor source for this set is a woman in her forties or fifties with active or convalescent COVID-19.

J is TRBJ2-2 and V is TRBV5-4, with D tentatively TRBD1 (5 bases). Trimming took 4 bases from V and 1 from J, leaving 14 bases between them. CDR3 length equals 16 residues. The germline CDR1 and CDR2 sequences are SGHNT and YYREEE (reference sequence). For the CDR3, the DNA is TGTGCCAGCAGCCCCCGGACACGCCTGAACACCGGGGAGCTGTTTTTT. It is translated as CASSPRTRLNTGELFF.

This clone has only a few counts. The CDR3 protein is CASTHAGEETQYF. The CDR3 nucleotides read TGTGCCAGCACCCATGCGGGGGAAGAGACCCAGTACTTC. The gene calls are TRBV6-8 and TRBJ2-5; 7 positions agree with TRBD2. V shed 7 bases and J 3 bases; nucleotides not matched to a gene: 5. Germline CDR1 and CDR2: MNHGY and SAAAGT. The CDR3 is made up of 13 amino acids.

The V and J genes are TRBV4-2 and TRBJ1-6; D unclear. The length of the CDR3 is 17 residues. V gave up 3 bases and J gave up 0 bases, with 12 bases separating them. In germline, CDR1 is LGHNA, CDR2 YNFKEQ. CDR3 coding DNA: TGTGCCAGCAGCCACTCCTCCGGGAGCTCCTATAATTCACCCCTCCACTTT. This sequence encodes CASSHSSGSSYNSPLHF.

This chain uses TRBV15 with TRBJ2-2; the D is unclear. CDR1 and CDR2 from the germline V gene are LNHNV and YYDKDF (reference sequence). Deletions cut 1 base from V and 6 bases from J, with 9 bases between. The CDR3 runs 14 residues. The CDR3 sequence: CATSRASQAGELFF. The DNA of the CDR3 is TGTGCCACCAGCAGAGCTTCTCAGGCCGGGGAGCTGTTTTTT.